These 18 T cell receptor beta chains were sequenced from one sample in a study of OX40 agonist ivuxolimab in advanced cancers. Assay: immunoSEQ multiplex PCR; the TCRdb copy retains only in-frame clones and omits some. The sample shows about 79,000 clones, around 94% of them seen only once. The source was CD4+ or CD8+ T cells sorted from blood, collected in a trial of the OX40 agonist ivuxolimab. Every receptor here comes from an adult with an advanced solid tumor such as melanoma, head and neck, liver or kidney cancer.

The chain has TRBV5-6 and TRBJ1-2, with 7 bases matching TRBD1. V lost 3 bases to trimming and J lost 8 bases; unmatched junction nucleotides: 10. CDR3 size: 14 residues. Per germline, CDR1 SGHDT and CDR2 YYEEEE. The CDR3 DNA reads as TGTGCCAGCAGCTGGGGACAGTTACGCTCGGGCTACACCTTC. Encoded protein: CASSWGQLRSGYTF.

V is TRBV27 and J is TRBJ2-7; D gene uncertain. This CDR3 contains 14 residues. The germline gives CDR1 MNHEY, CDR2 SMNVEV (reference sequence). Trimming took 0 bases from V and 0 from J, leaving 6 bases between them. For the CDR3, the DNA is TGTGCCAGCAGTTTATCGTTGGACTCCTACGAGCAGTACTTC. This translates into CASSLSLDSYEQYF.

The J gene is TRBJ2-1, the V gene TRBV27; 11 positions match TRBD2. V shed 5 bases and J 1 base; nucleotides not matched to a gene: 7. CDR1 is MNHEY, CDR2 SMNVEV, per germline (reference sequence). The CDR3 is made up of 17 amino acids. The CDR3, as DNA: TGTGCCAGCAGTCCCGAGACTAGCGGGACGTCCTACAATGAGCAGTTCTTC. The encoded protein is CASSPETSGTSYNEQFF.

The chain employs TRBV29-1 and TRBJ2-7; D tentatively fits TRBD1 or TRBD2 (6 bases each). The germline V gene encodes CDR1 SQVTM and CDR2 ANQGSEA. Trimming cost V 6 bases and J 5 bases, with 17 bases left between them. The CDR3 runs 13 residues. CDR3 DNA: TGCAGCGTCCTACAGGGAGGAGTGGACGAGCAGTACTTC. Translation: CSVLQGGVDEQYF.

This clone is a singleton in its sample. The rearrangement links TRBV7-2 to TRBJ2-7; 9 positions match TRBD2. The CDR3 covers 15 residues. J gave up 6 bases and V 6 bases, and 12 bases lay outside the gene matches. CDR1 is SGHTA, CDR2 FQGNSA, per germline. The CDR3 here is CASRGVISGRPEQYF. For the CDR3, the DNA is TGTGCCAGCAGGGGCGTAATAAGCGGGAGGCCCGAGCAGTACTTC.

V gene TRBV7-8 combines with J gene TRBJ1-2; D not certain. V was cut by 0 bases and J by 1 base, with 0 bases left in between. CDR3 size: 12 residues. Per the germline V gene, CDR1 is SGHVS and CDR2 is FQNEAQ. The CDR3 sequence: CASSLANYGYTF. The CDR3 DNA reads TGTGCCAGCAGCTTAGCTAACTATGGCTACACCTTC.

This clone has a single count. The rearrangement links TRBV4-3 to TRBJ2-2; the D gene could be TRBD1 or TRBD2 (5 bases each). V lost 0 bases to trimming and J lost 4 bases, with 6 bases between them. CDR1 LGHNA and CDR2 YSLEER come from the germline V gene. This CDR3 is 14 amino acids long. The DNA for the CDR3 is TGCGCCAGCAGCCAAGAGAGGGGCACCGGGGAGCTGTTTTTT. Protein product: CASSQERGTGELFF.

The CDR3 nucleotides are TGTGCCAGCAGGACAGGTCCTTCCTACGAGCAGTACTTC. Protein sequence: CASRTGPSYEQYF. The chain carries TRBV25-1 and TRBJ2-7, with D possibly being TRBD1 (6 bases). From germline, CDR1 is MGHDK and CDR2 SYGVNS. The CDR3 has 13 residues. Deletions cut 6 bases from V and 1 base from J, with 10 bases between.

CDR3 coding DNA: TGTGCCAGCAGCTTTTCTAGCCTCGGGGATGAGCAGTACTTC. It codes for CASSFSSLGDEQYF. The rearrangement joins TRBV5-6 to TRBJ2-7; a weak D match, TRBD2 (5 bases). CDR1 is SGHDT, CDR2 YYEEEE, per germline. CDR3 size: 14 residues. V was pared by 2 bases and J by 7 bases, with 16 bases between. The variable domain in full, completed from reference TRBV5-6 and TRBJ2-7, reads DAGVTQSPTHLIKTRGQQVTLRCSPKSGHDTVSWYQQALGQGPQFIFQYYEEEERQRGNFPDRFSGHQFPNYSSELNVNALLLGDSALYLCASSFSSLGDEQYFGPGTRLTVT.

The V call is TRBV5-5, the J call TRBJ2-7; TRBD2 might be the D (5 bases). This CDR3 is 12 amino acids long. Germline V gene data show CDR1 as SGHKS and CDR2 as YYEKEE (reference sequence). The V end was cut by 4 bases, the J end by 7 bases, with 12 bases between. The CDR3 bases are TGTGCCAGCAGCACAACTAGGGAGGAGCAGTACTTC. This encodes CASSTTREEQYF.

The chain joins TRBV5-6 to TRBJ2-7; D uncertain. The V end was cut by 0 bases, the J end by 2 bases, with 9 bases between. CDR1 and CDR2 from the germline V gene are SGHDT and YYEEEE. This CDR3 is built from 14 residues. The CDR3 bases are TGTGCCAGCAGCTTGGCGGGCAGTACCTACGAGCAGTACTTC. Translation: CASSLAGSTYEQYF. The whole variable domain, remainder taken from reference TRBV5-6 and TRBJ2-7, is DAGVTQSPTHLIKTRGQQVTLRCSPKSGHDTVSWYQQALGQGPQFIFQYYEEEERQRGNFPDRFSGHQFPNYSSELNVNALLLGDSALYLCASSLAGSTYEQYFGPGTRLTVT.

The chain employs TRBV4-3 and TRBJ2-1; TRBD2 agrees at 12 bases. V shed 1 base, J shed 8 bases, and the junction held 12 bases outside the gene matches. The germline V gene encodes CDR1 LGHNA and CDR2 YSLEER. The CDR3 loop spans 18 amino acids. For the CDR3, the DNA is TGCGCCAGCAGCCAAGGACTAGCGGGAGTCTTCGCTAGGGATGAGCAGTTCTTC. Translated: CASSQGLAGVFARDEQFF.

The chain links TRBV27 to TRBJ1-5; possibly TRBD1 for D (5 bases). V was shortened by 6 bases and J by 4 bases, with 10 bases between the two germline ends. The CDR3 is 13 amino acids. Germline CDR1 reads MNHEY; CDR2 reads SMNVEV (reference sequence). Written as DNA, the CDR3 is TGTGCCAGCAGCAGGGAGTGGAATCAGCCCCAGCATTTT. Protein: CASSREWNQPQHF.

The chain combines TRBV27 with TRBJ1-5; no definite D call. The CDR3 has 12 residues. V lost 6 bases to trimming and J lost 4 bases, with 7 bases between them. The germline CDR1 and CDR2 sequences are MNHEY and SMNVEV (reference sequence). CDR3 protein: CASSLPNQPQHF. As DNA, the CDR3 is TGTGCCAGCAGCCTTCCTAATCAGCCCCAGCATTTT.

The chain employs TRBV5-4 and TRBJ2-7; 7 bases are a match to TRBD2. Germline V CDR1 and CDR2: SGHNT, YYREEE (reference sequence). The J segment lost 4 bases and the V segment lost 2 bases, leaving 9 bases of the junction unmatched. The CDR3 runs to 15 residues. CDR3 nucleotide sequence: TGTGCCAGCAGCTTTGATCGAGCGGGAATGTACGAGCAGTACTTC. Its protein product is CASSFDRAGMYEQYF.

V is TRBV2 and J is TRBJ2-3; a weak D match, TRBD2 (6 bases). Germline CDR1 and CDR2: SNHLY and FYNNEI. V was shortened by 6 bases and J by 0 bases, with 16 bases between the two germline ends. CDR3 size: 16 residues. CDR3 DNA: TGTGCCAGCAGCGGGCCCGGGACTTCAAGCACAGATACGCAGTATTTT. Protein: CASSGPGTSSTDTQYF.

V is TRBV4-1 and J is TRBJ1-4; D is unclear. V lost 4 bases to trimming and J lost 8 bases, with 8 bases between them. Germline V gene lookup returns CDR1 MGHRA and CDR2 YSYEKL. The CDR3 loop spans 12 amino acids. CDR3 in DNA: TGCGCCAGCAGCCCCCCTGACGAAAAACTGTTTTTT. Encoded protein: CASSPPDEKLFF.

V and J are TRBV28 and TRBJ1-2; no firm D call. Germline loops: CDR1 MDHEN, CDR2 SYDVKM. This CDR3 spans 15 amino acids. V was clipped by 6 bases and J by 1 base, with 15 bases between them. This CDR3 reads CASRPEGRLNYGYTF. In DNA form, the CDR3 reads TGTGCCAGCAGGCCCGAGGGAAGGCTTAACTATGGCTACACCTTC.